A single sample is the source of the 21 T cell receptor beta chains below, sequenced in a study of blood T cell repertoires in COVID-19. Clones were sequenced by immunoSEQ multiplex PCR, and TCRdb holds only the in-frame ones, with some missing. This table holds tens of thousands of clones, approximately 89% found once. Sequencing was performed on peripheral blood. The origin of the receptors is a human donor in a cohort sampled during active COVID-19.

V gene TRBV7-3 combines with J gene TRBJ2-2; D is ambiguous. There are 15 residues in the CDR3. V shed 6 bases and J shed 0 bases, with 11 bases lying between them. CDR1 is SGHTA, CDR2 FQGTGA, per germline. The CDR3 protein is CASSDSRANTGELFF. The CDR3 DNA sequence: TGTGCCAGCAGTGACTCGAGAGCGAACACCGGGGAGCTGTTTTTT.

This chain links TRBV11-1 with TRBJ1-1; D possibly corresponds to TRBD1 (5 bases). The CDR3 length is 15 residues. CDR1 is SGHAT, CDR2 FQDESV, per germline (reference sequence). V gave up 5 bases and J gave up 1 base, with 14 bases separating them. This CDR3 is CASSGPGLWNTEAFF. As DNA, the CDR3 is TGTGCCAGCAGCGGCCCGGGACTCTGGAACACTGAAGCTTTCTTT.

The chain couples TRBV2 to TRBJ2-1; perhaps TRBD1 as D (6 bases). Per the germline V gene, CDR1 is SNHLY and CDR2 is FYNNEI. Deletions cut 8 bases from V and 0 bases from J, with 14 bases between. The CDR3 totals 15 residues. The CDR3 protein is CASPPTGISYNEQFF. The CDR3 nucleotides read TGTGCCAGCCCTCCCACAGGGATCTCCTACAATGAGCAGTTCTTC.

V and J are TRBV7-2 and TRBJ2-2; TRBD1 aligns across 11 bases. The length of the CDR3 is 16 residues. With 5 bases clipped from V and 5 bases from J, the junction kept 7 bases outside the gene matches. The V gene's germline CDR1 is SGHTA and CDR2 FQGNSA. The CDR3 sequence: CASSQPGQGVTGELFF. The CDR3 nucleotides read TGTGCCAGCAGCCAGCCGGGACAGGGGGTTACCGGGGAGCTGTTTTTT.

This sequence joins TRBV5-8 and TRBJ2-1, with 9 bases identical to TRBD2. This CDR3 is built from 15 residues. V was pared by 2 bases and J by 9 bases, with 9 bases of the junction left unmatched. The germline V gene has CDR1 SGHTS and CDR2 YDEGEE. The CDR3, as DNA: TGTGCCAGCAGCTTAAGTCTAGCGGGACCGAGTGAGCAGTTCTTC. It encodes CASSLSLAGPSEQFF.

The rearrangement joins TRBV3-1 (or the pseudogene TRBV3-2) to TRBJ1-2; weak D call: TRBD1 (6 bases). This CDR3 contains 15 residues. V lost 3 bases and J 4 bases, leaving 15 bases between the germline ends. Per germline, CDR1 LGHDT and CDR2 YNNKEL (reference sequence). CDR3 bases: TGTGCCAGCAGCCACACGGTGGAGACAGGCTATGGCTACACCTTC. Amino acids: CASSHTVETGYGYTF.

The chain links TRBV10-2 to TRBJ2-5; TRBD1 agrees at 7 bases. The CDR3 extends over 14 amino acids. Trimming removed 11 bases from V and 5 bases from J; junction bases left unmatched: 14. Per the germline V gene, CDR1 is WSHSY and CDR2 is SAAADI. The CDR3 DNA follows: TGCGCCCTCCGAGGGGGCCGGGCAGTCGAGACCCAGTACTTC. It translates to CALRGGRAVETQYF.

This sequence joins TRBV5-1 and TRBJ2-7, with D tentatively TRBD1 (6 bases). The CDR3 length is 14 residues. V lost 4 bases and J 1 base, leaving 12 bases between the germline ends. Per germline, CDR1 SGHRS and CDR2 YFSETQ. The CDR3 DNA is TGCGCCAGCAGCCTAGGACAGTTATCCTACGAGCAGTACTTC. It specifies CASSLGQLSYEQYF.

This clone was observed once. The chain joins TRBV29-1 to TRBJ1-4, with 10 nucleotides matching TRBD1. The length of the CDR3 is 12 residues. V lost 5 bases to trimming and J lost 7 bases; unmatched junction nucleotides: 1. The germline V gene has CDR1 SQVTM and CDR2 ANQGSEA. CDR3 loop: CSVRDRGEKLFF. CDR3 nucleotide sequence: TGCAGCGTTAGGGACAGGGGTGAAAAACTGTTTTTT.

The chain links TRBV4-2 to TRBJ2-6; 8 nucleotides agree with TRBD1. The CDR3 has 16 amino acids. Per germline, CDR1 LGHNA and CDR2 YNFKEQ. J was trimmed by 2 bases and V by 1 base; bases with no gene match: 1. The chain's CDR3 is CASSQGTGTGANVLTF. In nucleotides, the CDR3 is TGTGCCAGCAGCCAAGGGACAGGGACTGGGGCCAACGTCCTGACTTTC.

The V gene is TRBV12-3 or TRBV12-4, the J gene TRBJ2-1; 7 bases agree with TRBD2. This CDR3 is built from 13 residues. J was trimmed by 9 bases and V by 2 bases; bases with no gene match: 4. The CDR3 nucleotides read TGTGCCAGCAGTTTAATCTCGGGAGGTGAGCAGTTCTTC. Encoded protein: CASSLISGGEQFF.

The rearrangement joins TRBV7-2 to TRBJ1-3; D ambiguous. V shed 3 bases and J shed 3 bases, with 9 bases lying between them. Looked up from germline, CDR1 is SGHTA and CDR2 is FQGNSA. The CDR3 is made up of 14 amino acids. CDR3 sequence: CASSFSRNGNTIYF. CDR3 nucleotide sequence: TGTGCCAGCAGCTTTTCTCGTAATGGAAACACCATATATTTT.

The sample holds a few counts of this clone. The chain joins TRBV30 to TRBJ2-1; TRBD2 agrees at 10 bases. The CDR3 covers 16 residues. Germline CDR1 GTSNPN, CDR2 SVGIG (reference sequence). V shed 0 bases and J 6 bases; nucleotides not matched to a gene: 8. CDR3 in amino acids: CAWSVPVAGGRNEQFF. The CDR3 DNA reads TGTGCCTGGAGTGTACCGGTAGCGGGGGGCCGCAATGAGCAGTTCTTC.

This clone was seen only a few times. The CDR3 is CASSISGTGTNSPLHF. The CDR3 region has the DNA TGTGCCAGTAGTATATCCGGGACAGGGACCAATTCACCCCTCCACTTT. The chain joins TRBV19 to TRBJ1-6, with 9 bases aligning to TRBD1. CDR1 and CDR2 from the germline V gene are LNHDA and SQIVND (reference sequence). This CDR3 is 16 amino acids long. Trimming took 2 bases from V and 7 from J; bases not matched to a gene: 6.

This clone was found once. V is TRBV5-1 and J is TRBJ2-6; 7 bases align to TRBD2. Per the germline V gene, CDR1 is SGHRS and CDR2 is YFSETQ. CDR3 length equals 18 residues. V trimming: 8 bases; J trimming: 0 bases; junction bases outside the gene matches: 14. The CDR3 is CASAASGRALSGANVLTF. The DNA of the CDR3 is TGCGCCAGTGCCGCAAGTGGGAGGGCACTCTCTGGGGCCAACGTCCTGACTTTC.

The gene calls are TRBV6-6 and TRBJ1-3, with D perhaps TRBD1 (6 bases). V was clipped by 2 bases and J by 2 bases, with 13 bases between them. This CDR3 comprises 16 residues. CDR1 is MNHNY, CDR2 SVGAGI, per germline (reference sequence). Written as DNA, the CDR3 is TGTGCCAGCAGTTACGGGGGGGGCAGTCCTGGAAACACCATATATTTT. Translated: CASSYGGGSPGNTIYF.

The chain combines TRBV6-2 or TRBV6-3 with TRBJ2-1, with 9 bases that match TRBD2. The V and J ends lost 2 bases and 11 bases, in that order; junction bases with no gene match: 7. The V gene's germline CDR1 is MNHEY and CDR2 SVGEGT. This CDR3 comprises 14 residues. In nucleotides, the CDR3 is TGTGCCAGCAGTTACATTGGGACTAGCCGACAGCAGTTCTTC. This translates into CASSYIGTSRQQFF.

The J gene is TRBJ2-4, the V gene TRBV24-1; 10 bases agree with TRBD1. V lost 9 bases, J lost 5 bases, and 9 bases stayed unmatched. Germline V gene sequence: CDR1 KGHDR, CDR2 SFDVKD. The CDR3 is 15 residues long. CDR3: CATQATDRGENIQYF. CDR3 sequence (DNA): TGTGCCACCCAAGCCACGGACAGGGGGGAAAACATTCAGTACTTC.

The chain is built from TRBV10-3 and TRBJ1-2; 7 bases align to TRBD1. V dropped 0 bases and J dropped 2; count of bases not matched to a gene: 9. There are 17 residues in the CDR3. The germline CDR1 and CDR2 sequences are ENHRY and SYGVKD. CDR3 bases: TGTGCCATCAGTGAGTCAAGGGCAGGGGGGAGGAACTATGGCTACACCTTC. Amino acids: CAISESRAGGRNYGYTF.

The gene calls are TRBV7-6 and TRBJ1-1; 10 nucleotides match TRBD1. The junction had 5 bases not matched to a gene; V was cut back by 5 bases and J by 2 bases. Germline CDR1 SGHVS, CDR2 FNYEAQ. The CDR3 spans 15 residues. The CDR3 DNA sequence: TGTGCCAGCAGCATCCGGGACAGGGGAAACACTGAAGCTTTCTTT. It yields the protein CASSIRDRGNTEAFF.

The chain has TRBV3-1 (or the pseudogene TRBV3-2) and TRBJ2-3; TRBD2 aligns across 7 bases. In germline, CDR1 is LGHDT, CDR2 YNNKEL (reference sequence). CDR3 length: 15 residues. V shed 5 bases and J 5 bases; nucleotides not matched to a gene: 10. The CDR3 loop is CASSTGGSRGDTQYF. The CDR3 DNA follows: TGTGCCAGCAGCACGGGCGGGAGTCGGGGAGATACGCAGTATTTT.